This paragraph covers one T cell receptor (beta chain) sequence. Its specificity is not known. The entry originates in a study of STAT5B mutations in CD4+ large granular lymphocyte leukemia. Per the original methods: A productive frequency of 2.59 x 10-5 was the lowest detectable. Some clones are missing from TCRdb's copy, which holds only in-frame ones; the method was immunoSEQ multiplex PCR. V and J calls and clone size are copied from that table; D and trimming were computed from the DNA. The data hold 30,000 or so clones, with around 85% observed a single time. The study's findings and limits: Approximately 25% of private leukemic clonotypes occurred rarely in other patients' non-leukemic repertoires.

Controls came from buffy coats of healthy blood donors. CDR1 is SQVTM and CDR2 is ANQGSEA in the germline V gene. The V and J ends lost 4 bases and 6 bases respectively, with 16 bases between them. This CDR3 spans 13 amino acids. The sequence derives from a human donor in good health. The J gene is TRBJ2-7, the V gene TRBV29-1; D is undetermined. Sequenced: CD4+ T cells from blood buffy coats. The CDR3 nucleotides are TGCAGCGTTGGCGGCTCCCAGGACCGCGAGCAGTACTTC. This sequence encodes CSVGGSQDREQYF.